Listed here are 9 T cell receptor beta chains from one sample, sequenced in a study of control samples from healthy donors and cancer patients. Assay used: immunoSEQ multiplex PCR; TCRdb lists only in-frame clones, some missing. Of some 90,000 clones in the sample, roughly 91% were seen once. Sequenced sample: blood. The receptor set was obtained from a woman aged 60-75 years in good health.

V and J are TRBV5-5 and TRBJ1-2; no firm D call. The CDR3 runs to 14 residues. CDR1 and CDR2 (germline): SGHKS, YYEKEE (reference sequence). Trimming cost V 4 bases and J 0 bases, with 10 bases left between them. The CDR3 coding sequence is TGTGCCAGCAGCGGATCAACTGCTAACTATGGCTACACCTTC. It yields the protein CASSGSTANYGYTF.

The V gene is TRBV4-1, the J gene TRBJ2-2, with a possible D match to TRBD1 (6 bases). The CDR3 sequence is 16 residues long. Trimming cost V 4 bases and J 1 base, with 13 bases left between them. Germline-derived CDR1 and CDR2 are MGHRA and YSYEKL. CDR3 protein: CASSRNRDGNTGELFF. CDR3 bases: TGCGCCAGCAGCCGAAACAGGGACGGGAACACCGGGGAGCTGTTTTTT.

This chain joins TRBV19 and TRBJ2-1, with TRBD2 identical over 11 bases. CDR3 length: 16 residues. Germline CDR1 is LNHDA and CDR2 is SQIVND (reference sequence). Trimming at V came to 4 bases and at J to 6 bases, leaving 8 bases not matched to a gene. CDR3 DNA sequence: TGTGCCAGTAGTACCCTGGGTAGCGGGAGGGTCAATGAGCAGTTCTTC. As protein: CASSTLGSGRVNEQFF.

V gene TRBV5-6 combines with J gene TRBJ2-6; D might be TRBD2 (5 bases). Germline V gene lookup returns CDR1 SGHDT and CDR2 YYEEEE. The CDR3 has 15 residues. Trimming took 3 bases from V and 2 from J, leaving 9 bases between them. CDR3 coding DNA: TGTGCCAGCAGCTCTGGACTCACTGGGGCCAACGTCCTGACTTTC. It encodes CASSSGLTGANVLTF.

This clone was seen a single time. This CDR3 is CASSFENTEAFF. Here the CDR3 DNA reads TGTGCCAGCAGCTTCGAAAACACTGAAGCTTTCTTT. The rearrangement links TRBV7-9 to TRBJ1-1; no reliable D call. The V gene's germline CDR1 is SEHNR and CDR2 FQNEAQ (reference sequence). CDR3 length: 12 amino acids. Trimming removed 3 bases at V and 2 bases at J, with 4 bases between. Variable domain in full (rest from reference TRBV7-9 and TRBJ1-1): DTGVSQNPRHKITKRGQNVTFRCDPISEHNRLYWYRQTLGQGPEFLTYFQNEAQLEKSRLLSDRFSAERPKGSFSTLEIQRTEQGDSAMYLCASSFENTEAFFGQGTRLTVV.

This chain links TRBV4-2 with TRBJ2-3, with 12 nucleotides matching TRBD2. The germline CDR1 and CDR2 sequences are LGHNA and YNFKEQ. There are 17 residues in the CDR3. J lost 5 bases, V lost 0 bases, and 6 bases had no gene match. Here the CDR3 reads CASSQDLLAGGIDTQYF. CDR3 bases: TGTGCCAGCAGCCAAGATCTGCTAGCGGGAGGGATAGATACGCAGTATTTT.

V usage is TRBV11-3 and J usage is TRBJ2-1; D tentatively fits TRBD1 or TRBD2 (5 bases each). Trimming shortened V by 3 bases and J by 12 bases, and 21 bases separated the two germline ends. Germline V gives CDR1 SGHNT, CDR2 YENEEA. The CDR3 loop spans 15 amino acids. CDR3 coding DNA: TGTGCCAGCAGCTTTTTGCCTTGGGGACCCGGTGCGCAGTTCTTC. It is translated as CASSFLPWGPGAQFF.

The gene calls are TRBV6-5 and TRBJ1-2; D perhaps matches TRBD1 (5 bases). The CDR3 has 13 amino acids. V was shortened by 10 bases and J by 8 bases, with 20 bases between the two germline ends. Germline CDR1 reads MNHEY; CDR2 reads SVGAGI. This CDR3 is CATPTWRGGGYTF. The CDR3 coding sequence is TGTGCCACCCCGACGTGGAGGGGCGGGGGCTACACCTTC.

The J gene is TRBJ1-1, the V gene TRBV11-3, with D possibly being TRBD1 (6 bases). Germline V gives CDR1 SGHNT, CDR2 YENEEA. Trimming cost V 3 bases and J 5 bases, with 10 bases left between them. The CDR3 spans 13 residues. The CDR3 DNA sequence: TGTGCCAGCAGCTTCGGACAGTTGACTGAAGCTTTCTTT. Amino acid sequence: CASSFGQLTEAFF.